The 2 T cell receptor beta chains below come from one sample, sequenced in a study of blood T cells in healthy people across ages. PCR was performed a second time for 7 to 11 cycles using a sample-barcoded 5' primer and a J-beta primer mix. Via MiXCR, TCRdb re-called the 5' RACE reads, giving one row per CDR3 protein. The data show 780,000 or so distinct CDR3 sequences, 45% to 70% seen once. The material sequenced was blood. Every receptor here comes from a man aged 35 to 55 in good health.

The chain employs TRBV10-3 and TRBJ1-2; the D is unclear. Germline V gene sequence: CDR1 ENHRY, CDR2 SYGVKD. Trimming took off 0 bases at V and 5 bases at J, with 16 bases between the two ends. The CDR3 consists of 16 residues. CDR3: CAISESEARLAYGYTF. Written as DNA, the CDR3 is TGTGCCATCAGTGAGTCGGAGGCCAGACTAGCATATGGCTACACCTTC.

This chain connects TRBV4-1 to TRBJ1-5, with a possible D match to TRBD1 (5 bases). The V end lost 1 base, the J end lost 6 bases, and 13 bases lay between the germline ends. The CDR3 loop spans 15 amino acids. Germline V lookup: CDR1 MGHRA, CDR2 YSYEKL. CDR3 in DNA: TGCGCCAGCAGCCAAGTTATAGGGGCATCTCAGCCCCAGCATTTT. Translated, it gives CASSQVIGASQPQHF.